This TCR beta chain is from a study of regulatory T cells in long-lasting Graves disease. Whole-study findings and limits: Favored gene segments in persistent disease were TRBV28, TRBJ1-2 and TRBJ2-5. Whereas new patients shared some 990 public clonotypes, persistent patients shared more, at a few thousand.

This clonotype was recorded many times. Its target is unknown. Assembly of TCR beta libraries relied on iRepertoire HTBI primers together with Arm-PCR of CDR3 regions. TCRdb passed the multiplex PCR reads through MiXCR, listing each CDR3 protein once. The sample includes hundreds of thousands of distinct CDR3 sequences, about 20% of them seen just once. Germline V gives CDR1 MNHEY, CDR2 SVGEGT. This CDR3 comprises 15 residues. The V and J ends lost 7 bases and 2 bases, in that order; junction bases with no gene match: 3. Time point meaning: persistent/refractory GD, antithyroid drugs over 5 years with positive TRAb. PBMCs provided the RNA from which the TCR library was made.

This specimen was peripheral blood mononuclear cells (PBMCs), taken when the disease was refractory, from a patient treated with antithyroid drugs. This rearrangement joins TRBV6-2 or TRBV6-3 to TRBJ1-5, with 12 positions matching TRBD1. This TCR was sampled from a female donor with Graves disease. DNA of the CDR3: TGTGCCAGCACCGGGACAGGGGGCCGCAATCAGCCCCAGCATTTT. Residues: CASTGTGGRNQPQHF.